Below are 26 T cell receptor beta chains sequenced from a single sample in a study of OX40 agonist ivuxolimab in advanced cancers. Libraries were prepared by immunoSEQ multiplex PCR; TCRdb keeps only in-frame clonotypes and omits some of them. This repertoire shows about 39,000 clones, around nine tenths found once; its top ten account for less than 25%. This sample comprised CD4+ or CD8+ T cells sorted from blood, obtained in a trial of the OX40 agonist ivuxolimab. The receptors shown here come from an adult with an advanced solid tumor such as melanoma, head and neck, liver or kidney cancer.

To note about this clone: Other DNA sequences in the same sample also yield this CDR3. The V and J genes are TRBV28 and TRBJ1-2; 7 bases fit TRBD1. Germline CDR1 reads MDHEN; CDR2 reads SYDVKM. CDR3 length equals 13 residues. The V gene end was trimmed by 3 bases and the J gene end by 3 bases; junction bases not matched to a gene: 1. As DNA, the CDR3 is TGTGCCAGCAGTTTGGGGACAGACTATGGCTACACCTTC. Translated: CASSLGTDYGYTF.

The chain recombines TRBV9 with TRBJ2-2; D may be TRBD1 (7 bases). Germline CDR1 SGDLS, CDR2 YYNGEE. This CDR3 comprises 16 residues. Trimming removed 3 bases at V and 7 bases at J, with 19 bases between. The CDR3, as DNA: TGTGCCAGCAGCGATTACGGGGGACAGTCAGACGGGGAGCTGTTTTTT. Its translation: CASSDYGGQSDGELFF.

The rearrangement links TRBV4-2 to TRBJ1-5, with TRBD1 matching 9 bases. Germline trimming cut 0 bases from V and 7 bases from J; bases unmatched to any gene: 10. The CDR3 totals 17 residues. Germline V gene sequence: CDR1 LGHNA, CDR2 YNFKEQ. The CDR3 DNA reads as TGTGCCAGCAGCCAAGATACCGAACAGGGGGCCGGCCAGCCCCAGCATTTT. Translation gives CASSQDTEQGAGQPQHF.

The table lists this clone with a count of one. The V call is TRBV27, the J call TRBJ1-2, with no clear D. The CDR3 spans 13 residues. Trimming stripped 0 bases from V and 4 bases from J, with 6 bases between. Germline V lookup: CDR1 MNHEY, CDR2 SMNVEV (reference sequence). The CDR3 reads CASSLSAIYGYTF. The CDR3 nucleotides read TGTGCCAGCAGTTTATCCGCCATCTATGGCTACACCTTC.

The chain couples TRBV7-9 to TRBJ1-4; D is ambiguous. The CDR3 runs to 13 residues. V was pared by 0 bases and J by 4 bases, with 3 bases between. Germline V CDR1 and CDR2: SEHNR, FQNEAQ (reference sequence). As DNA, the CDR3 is TGTGCCAGCAGCTTAGCTGGTAATGAAAAACTGTTTTTT. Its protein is CASSLAGNEKLFF.

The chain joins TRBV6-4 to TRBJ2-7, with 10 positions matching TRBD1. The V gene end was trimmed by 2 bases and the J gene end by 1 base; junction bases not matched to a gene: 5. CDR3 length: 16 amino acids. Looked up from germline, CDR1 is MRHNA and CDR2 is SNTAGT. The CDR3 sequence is CASSDQGQGGSYEQYF. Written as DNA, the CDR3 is TGTGCCAGCAGTGACCAAGGACAGGGGGGATCCTACGAGCAGTACTTC.

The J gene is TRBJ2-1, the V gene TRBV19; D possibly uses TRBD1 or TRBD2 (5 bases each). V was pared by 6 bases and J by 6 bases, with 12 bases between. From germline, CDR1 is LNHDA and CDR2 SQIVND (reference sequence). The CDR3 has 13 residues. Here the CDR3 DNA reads TGTGCCAGTAGCCGGGGCGAAGGCAATGAGCAGTTCTTC. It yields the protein CASSRGEGNEQFF. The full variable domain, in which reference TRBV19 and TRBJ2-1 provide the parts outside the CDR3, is DGGITQSPKYLFRKEGQNVTLSCEQNLNHDAMYWYRQDPGQGLRLIYYSQIVNDFQKGDIAEGYSVSREKKESFPLTVTSAQKNPTAFYLCASSRGEGNEQFFGPGTRLTVL.

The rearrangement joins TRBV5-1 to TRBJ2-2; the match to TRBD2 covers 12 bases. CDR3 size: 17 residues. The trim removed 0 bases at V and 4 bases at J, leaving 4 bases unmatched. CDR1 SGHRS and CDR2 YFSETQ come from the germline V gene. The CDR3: CASSLAGTSGPTGELFF. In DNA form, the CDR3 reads TGCGCCAGCAGCTTGGCCGGGACTAGCGGGCCCACCGGGGAGCTGTTTTTT. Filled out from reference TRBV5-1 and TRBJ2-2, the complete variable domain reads KAGVTQTPRYLIKTRGQQVTLSCSPISGHRSVSWYQQTPGQGLQFLFEYFSETQRNKGNFPGRFSGRQFSNSRSEMNVSTLELGDSALYLCASSLAGTSGPTGELFFGEGSRLTVL.

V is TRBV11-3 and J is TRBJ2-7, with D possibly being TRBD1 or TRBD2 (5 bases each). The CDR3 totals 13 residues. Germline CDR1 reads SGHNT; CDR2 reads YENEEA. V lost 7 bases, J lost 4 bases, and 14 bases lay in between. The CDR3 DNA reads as TGTGCCAGCACTCTACGGGGCGGGTACGAGCAGTACTTC. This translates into CASTLRGGYEQYF.

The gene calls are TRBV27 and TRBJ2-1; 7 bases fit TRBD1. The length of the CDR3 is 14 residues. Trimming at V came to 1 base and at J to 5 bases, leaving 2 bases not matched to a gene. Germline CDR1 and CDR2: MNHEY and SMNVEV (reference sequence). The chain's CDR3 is CASSLLGQNNEQFF. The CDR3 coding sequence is TGTGCCAGCAGTTTATTGGGACAGAACAATGAGCAGTTCTTC.

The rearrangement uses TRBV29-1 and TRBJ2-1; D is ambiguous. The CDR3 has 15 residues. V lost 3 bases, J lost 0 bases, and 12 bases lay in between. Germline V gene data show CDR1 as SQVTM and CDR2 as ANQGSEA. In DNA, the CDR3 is TGCAGCGTTGAGTCGCGGCAGAGCTCCTACAATGAGCAGTTCTTC. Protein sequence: CSVESRQSSYNEQFF.

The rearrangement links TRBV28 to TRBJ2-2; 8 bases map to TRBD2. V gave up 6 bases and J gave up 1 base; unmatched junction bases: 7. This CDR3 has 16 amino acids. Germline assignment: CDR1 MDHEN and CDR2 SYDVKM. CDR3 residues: CASRMLAGGNTGELFF. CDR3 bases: TGTGCCAGCAGAATGTTGGCGGGAGGGAACACCGGGGAGCTGTTTTTT.

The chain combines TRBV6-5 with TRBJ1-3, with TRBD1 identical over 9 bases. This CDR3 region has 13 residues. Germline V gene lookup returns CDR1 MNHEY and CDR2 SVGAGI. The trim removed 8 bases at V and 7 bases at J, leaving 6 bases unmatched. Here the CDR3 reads CASCEQGANTIYF. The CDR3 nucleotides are TGTGCCAGCTGCGAACAGGGGGCCAACACCATATATTTT.

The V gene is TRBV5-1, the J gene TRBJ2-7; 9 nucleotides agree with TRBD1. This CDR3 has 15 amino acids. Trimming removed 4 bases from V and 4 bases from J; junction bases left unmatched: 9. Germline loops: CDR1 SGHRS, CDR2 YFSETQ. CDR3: CASSPSGTGQYEQYF. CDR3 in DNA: TGCGCCAGCAGCCCCTCAGGGACAGGGCAGTACGAGCAGTACTTC.

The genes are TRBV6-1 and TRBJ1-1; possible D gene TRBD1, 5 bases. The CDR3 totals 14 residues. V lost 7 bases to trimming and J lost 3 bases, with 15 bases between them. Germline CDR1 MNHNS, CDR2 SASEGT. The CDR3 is CASTMGGVDTEAFF. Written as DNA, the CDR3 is TGTGCCAGCACTATGGGGGGGGTTGACACTGAAGCTTTCTTT.

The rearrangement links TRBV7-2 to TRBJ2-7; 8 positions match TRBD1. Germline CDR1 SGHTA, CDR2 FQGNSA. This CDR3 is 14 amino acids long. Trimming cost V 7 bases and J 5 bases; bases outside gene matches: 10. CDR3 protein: CASTPNRGVNEQYF. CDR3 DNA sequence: TGTGCCAGCACCCCGAACAGGGGGGTAAACGAGCAGTACTTC.

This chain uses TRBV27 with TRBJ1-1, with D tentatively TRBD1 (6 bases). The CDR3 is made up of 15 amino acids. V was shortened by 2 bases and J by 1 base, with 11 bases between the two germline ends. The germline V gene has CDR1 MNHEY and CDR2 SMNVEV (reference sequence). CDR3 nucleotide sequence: TGTGCCAGCAGTTTACAGGGGTTCGGGAACACTGAAGCTTTCTTT. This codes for CASSLQGFGNTEAFF.

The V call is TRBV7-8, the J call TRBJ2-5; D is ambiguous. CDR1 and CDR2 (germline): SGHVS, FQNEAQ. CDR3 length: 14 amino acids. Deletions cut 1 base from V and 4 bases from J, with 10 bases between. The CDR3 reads CASSLVAARETQYF. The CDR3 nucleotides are TGTGCCAGCAGCTTAGTCGCCGCCCGAGAGACCCAGTACTTC. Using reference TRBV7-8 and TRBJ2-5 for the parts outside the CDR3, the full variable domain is GAGVSQSPRYKVAKRGQDVALRCDPISGHVSLFWYQQALGQGPEFLTYFQNEAQLDKSGLPSDRFFAERPEGSVSTLKIQRTQQEDSAVYLCASSLVAARETQYFGPGTRLLVL.

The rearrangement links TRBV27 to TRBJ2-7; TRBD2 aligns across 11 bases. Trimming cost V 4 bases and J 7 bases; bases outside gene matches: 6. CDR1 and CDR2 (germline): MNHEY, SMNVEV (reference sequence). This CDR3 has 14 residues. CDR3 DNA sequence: TGTGCCAGCAGTTCGACGACTAGCGGGATTGAGCAGTACTTC. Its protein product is CASSSTTSGIEQYF.

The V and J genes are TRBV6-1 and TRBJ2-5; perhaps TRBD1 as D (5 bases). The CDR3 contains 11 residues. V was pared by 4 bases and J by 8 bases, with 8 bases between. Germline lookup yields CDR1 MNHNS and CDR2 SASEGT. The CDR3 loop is CASSADTTQYF. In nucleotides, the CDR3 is TGTGCCAGCAGTGCGGACACTACCCAGTACTTC.

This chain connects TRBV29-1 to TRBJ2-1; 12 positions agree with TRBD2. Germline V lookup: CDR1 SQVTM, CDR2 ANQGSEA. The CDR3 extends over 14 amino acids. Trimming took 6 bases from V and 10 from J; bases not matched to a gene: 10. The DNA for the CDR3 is TGCAGCGTGCCGACTAGCGGGAGAGCGTGGGAGCAGTTCTTC. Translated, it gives CSVPTSGRAWEQFF.

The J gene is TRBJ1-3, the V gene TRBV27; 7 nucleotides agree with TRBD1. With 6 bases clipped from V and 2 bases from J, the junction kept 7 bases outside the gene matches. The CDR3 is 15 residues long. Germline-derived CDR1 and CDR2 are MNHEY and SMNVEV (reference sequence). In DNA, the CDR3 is TGTGCCAGCAGCCCTAGACAGGGTACTGGAAACACCATATATTTT. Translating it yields CASSPRQGTGNTIYF.

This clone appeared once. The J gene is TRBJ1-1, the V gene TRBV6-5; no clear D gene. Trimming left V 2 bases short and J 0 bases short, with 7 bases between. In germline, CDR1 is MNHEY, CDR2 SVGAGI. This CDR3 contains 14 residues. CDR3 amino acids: CASSYGAMNTEAFF. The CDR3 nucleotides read TGTGCCAGCAGTTACGGCGCTATGAACACTGAAGCTTTCTTT.

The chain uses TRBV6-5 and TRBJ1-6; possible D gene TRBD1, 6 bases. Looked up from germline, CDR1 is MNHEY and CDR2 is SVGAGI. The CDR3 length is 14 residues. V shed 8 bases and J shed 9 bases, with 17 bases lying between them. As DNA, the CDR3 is TGTGCCAGCGTTCATTCAGGGGTTGGTTCACCCCTCCACTTT. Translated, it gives CASVHSGVGSPLHF.

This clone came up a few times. CDR3 sequence reads: CASSFLADTQYF. Written as DNA, the CDR3 is TGTGCCAGCAGCTTCTTGGCAGATACGCAGTATTTT. The J gene is TRBJ2-3, the V gene TRBV7-6; D unresolved. Germline CDR1 is SGHVS and CDR2 is FNYEAQ. Trimming stripped 3 bases from V and 4 bases from J, with 5 bases between. This CDR3 is built from 12 residues. Full variable domain (rest looked up from reference TRBV7-6 and TRBJ2-3): GAGVSQSPRYKVTKRGQDVALRCDPISGHVSLYWYRQALGQGPEFLTYFNYEAQQDKSGLPNDRFSAERPEGSISTLTIQRTEQRDSAMYRCASSFLADTQYFGPGTRLTVL.

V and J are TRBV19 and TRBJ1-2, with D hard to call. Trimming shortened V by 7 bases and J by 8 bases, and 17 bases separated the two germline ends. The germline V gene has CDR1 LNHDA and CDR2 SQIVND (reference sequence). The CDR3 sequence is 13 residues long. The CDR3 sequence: CASNGNRGYGYTF. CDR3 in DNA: TGTGCCAGTAACGGGAACCGCGGGTACGGCTACACCTTC.